This T cell receptor beta chain was captured in a study of T cell changes during pregnancy in multiple sclerosis. Trimming removed 4 bases from V and 7 bases from J, with 17 bases in between. The CDR3 spans 14 residues. Germline lookup yields CDR1 MNHEY and CDR2 SMNVEV (reference sequence). Only in-frame clones appear in the TCRdb table, and some are missing; sequencing was by immunoSEQ multiplex PCR. The table lists around 47,000 clones, approximately 94% of them singletons, with around 4% in the top ten. The material was CD8+ T cells from peripheral blood mononuclear cells, obtained in the first trimester of pregnancy. The V gene is TRBV27, the J gene TRBJ2-7; D is possibly TRBD2 (6 bases). The receptor's source is a female donor with multiple sclerosis, enrolled in a pregnancy study. In DNA form, the CDR3 reads TGTGCCAGCAGTTCGACTAGGGGTGGGGGTGAGCAGTACTTC. It yields the protein CASSSTRGGGEQYF.